A selection of T cell receptor beta chains follows, all from one sample in a study of OX40 agonist ivuxolimab in advanced cancers. Here immunoSEQ multiplex PCR was the method, and the copy in TCRdb shows in-frame clones only, minus some. The profile shows under 65,000 clones, 85% of them singletons. This material consisted of CD4+ or CD8+ T cells sorted from blood, taken in a trial of the OX40 agonist ivuxolimab. The origin of the receptors is an adult with an advanced solid tumor such as melanoma, head and neck, liver or kidney cancer. Each CDR3 is given with its conserved first and last residue. The order of the fields is clone size, V gene, D gene, CDR3 length, J gene, CDR3 DNA, CDR3 protein. D genes are given only for firm matches. Some rows have no size entry. The others give once, few or many, or a class for an expanded clone.

-,TRBV13,-,15,TRBJ2-5,TGTGCCAGCAGCCCTTCTCCGGGACCCCAAGAGACCCAGTACTTC,CASSPSPGPQETQYF
-,TRBV6-5,TRBD2,16,TRBJ2-1,TGTGCCAGCAGTTACGCTCCTAGCGGCCTCTACAATGAGCAGTTCTTC,CASSYAPSGLYNEQFF
-,TRBV19,-,11,TRBJ2-1,TGTGCCAGTAGTGATCAGGTTGAGCAGTTCTTC,CASSDQVEQFF
-,TRBV28,-,13,TRBJ1-5,TGTGCCAGCAGTGGCGGATGGGGACAGCCCCAGCATTTT,CASSGGWGQPQHF
-,TRBV4-1,-,15,TRBJ2-5,TGCGCCAGCAGCTCCCTCTCCAAACCCACAGAGACCCAGTACTTC,CASSSLSKPTETQYF
-,TRBV5-4,TRBD1,15,TRBJ1-1,TGTGCCAGCAGCTTACCCGACAGGGGATTCACTGAAGCTTTCTTT,CASSLPDRGFTEAFF
-,TRBV4-1,-,14,TRBJ2-2,TGCGCCAGCAGCCACGAGGGGCCCACCGGGGAGCTGTTTTTT,CASSHEGPTGELFF
few,TRBV4-3,-,14,TRBJ2-2,TGCGCCAGCAGCCAAGCGGCGGCTTGGGGGGAGCTGTTTTTT,CASSQAAAWGELFF
-,TRBV28,TRBD2,19,TRBJ2-7,TGTGCCAGCAGTATTAGGACTAGCGGGGGCCATCCCGCTTCCTACGAGCAGTACTTC,CASSIRTSGGHPASYEQYF
-,TRBV6-5,-,13,TRBJ1-2,TGTGCCAGCAGTTATGGGGAATTTGGTGGCTACACCTTC,CASSYGEFGGYTF
-,TRBV6-5,-,13,TRBJ1-2,TGTGCCAGCAGTTACCCAGGATCCTATGGCTACACCTTC,CASSYPGSYGYTF
few,TRBV28,-,13,TRBJ1-2,TGTGCCAGCAGTAAACGGGGACTTTATGGCTACACCTTC,CASSKRGLYGYTF
-,TRBV5-8,-,15,TRBJ2-3,TGTGCCAGCAGCTTGGACAGGGAAGACGCAGATACGCAGTATTTT,CASSLDREDADTQYF
-,TRBV13,TRBD1,14,TRBJ2-1,TGTGCCAGCAGCTTTGGGGACAGCCCCAATGAGCAGTTCTTC,CASSFGDSPNEQFF
-,TRBV6-6,-,11,TRBJ2-2,TGTGCCAGCAGTGGGACCGGGGAGCTGTTTTTT,CASSGTGELFF